The T cell receptor beta chain under discussion was sequenced for a study of blood T cell repertoires in COVID-19 (dated by TCRdb to the early 2020s). In the study overall: Samples from collaborators originated in the United States, Italy and Spain and spanned both the acute and convalescent phases of COVID-19. The material from the prospective study consisted of cDNA or gDNA derived from T cells, B-cell-depleted T cells, or PBMCs. Deeply sampled blood TCRbeta repertoires from subjects exposed to, actively infected with, or recovered from COVID-19 were included in the dataset. The repertoires were released in a freely available public database meant as a resource for research on the immune response to SARS-CoV-2. Samples came from the ongoing ImmuneRACE study (first 160 participants) plus 1,254 subjects from 6 global collaborators. A de-identified subject ID, COVID-19 status, age in years and sex were almost always included in the sample metadata. HLA class I and class II types, where available, came from metadata supplied by the sample provider rather than from assay-based typing.

The collaborating institutions used their own protocols to collect whole blood in K2EDTA tubes. For TCRbeta analysis, collaborators shipped samples in one of three forms: frozen whole blood, isolated PBMCs, or DNA extracted from either of those sample types. This clone was counted only a few times. Its antigen is currently not known. Base qualities are not provided; no much larger clone lies one nucleotide away. The study at large found these results: The amount of clinical and demographic metadata varied by source and participant and was provided uncurated.

The immunoSEQ Assay, a bias-controlled multiplex PCR, was used to amplify TCRbeta CDR3 regions from genomic DNA. Processing in the source paper ran as follows. The number of nucleated cells in each sample was estimated by amplification of reference gene primers within the assay. To quantify the absolute abundance of each unique TCRbeta CDR3 rearrangement, sequence reads were collapsed and filtered. For each sample, productive Simpson clonality was calculated as the square root of Simpson's diversity index over productive rearrangements. Sourced from immuneACCESS, this table was stored by TCRdb with only in-frame sequences that have V and J called. A share of the clones is absent; for the studies checked, an unresolved V gene accounts for under half, and the remainder has no known explanation. V, J and clone size reflect that table, while D and trimming were determined from the DNA. The sample data list hundreds of thousands of clones, and 80% to 90% of these were observed just once. Of the sample, 2.2% is held by the ten largest clones.

From the cysteine up to the phenylalanine, the CDR3 has a length of 15 residues. The retained sequence is limited to the CDR3, 45 bases, with the frame set at the first base. The CDR1 and CDR2 encoded by the germline V gene (reference sequence) are LNHDA and SQIVND. V trim: 6 bases; J trim: 6 bases; unmatched bases: 9. The material sequenced was peripheral blood. The sequence links TRBV19 to TRBJ1-2; TRBD1 agrees with 11 junctional bases. The receptor's source is a woman aged 45-65 years with acute or convalescent COVID-19. The DNA reads as follows: TGTGCCAGTAGGGACGGACAGGGGGCAACAAATGGCTACACCTTC. This encodes CASRDGQGATNGYTF.